This passage covers 28 T cell receptor beta chains from one sample sequenced in a study of graft-versus-host responses after intestinal transplantation. Measured with immunoSEQ multiplex PCR; TCRdb has only the in-frame clones, and not every one. The repertoire consists of roughly 20,000 clones, with roughly two fifths occurring once and the leading ten covering over 1.1%. Responders labeled with CFSE (approximately 200,000) were plated with approximately 200,000 irradiated, violet-dye-labeled stimulators. Sequencing used alloreactive CD8+ T cells from a mixed lymphocyte reaction culture, obtained before transplantation. The subset here: CFSE-low proliferating T cells sorted from roughly 6-day pre-transplant mixed lymphocyte reaction (GvH or HvG direction). These receptors all come from a human patient who was an organ donor for intestinal transplantation.

The genes are TRBV7-9 and TRBJ1-1; 8 bases align to TRBD1. The CDR3 is 16 residues long. With V trimmed by 0 bases and J by 3 bases, 6 bases remained unmatched. Germline V CDR1 and CDR2: SEHNR, FQNEAQ (reference sequence). CDR3 DNA sequence: TGTGCCAGCAGCTTAGCGCCGAGGGACAGGTACACTGAAGCTTTCTTT. It is translated as CASSLAPRDRYTEAFF.

This clone occurred once. Other DNA sequences in the same sample also yield this CDR3. The chain carries TRBV30 and TRBJ1-5; a possible D gene is TRBD1 (5 bases). The CDR3 is 15 amino acids. Trimming removed 5 bases at V and 0 bases at J, with 14 bases between. Germline V CDR1 and CDR2: GTSNPN, SVGIG (reference sequence). This chain's CDR3 is CAWGTGPYSNQPQHF. CDR3 nucleotides: TGTGCCTGGGGGACGGGCCCTTATAGCAATCAGCCCCAGCATTTT.

With respect to this clone: Relative to the germline gene, one junction end is altered; a read error may explain this. The chain uses TRBV11-2 and TRBJ2-7, with a possible D match to TRBD2 (5 bases). In germline, CDR1 is SGHAT, CDR2 FQNNGV. CDR3 length: 14 residues. The CDR3 region has the DNA TGTGCCAGCAGCCAGGTAGCGAACTCCTACGGGCAGTACTTC. Its translation: CASSQVANSYGQYF.

The V call is TRBV5-6, the J call TRBJ2-3; tentatively, D is TRBD1 (5 bases). From germline, CDR1 is SGHDT and CDR2 YYEEEE. V gave up 0 bases and J gave up 3 bases, with 14 bases separating them. The CDR3 spans 16 residues. In DNA form, the CDR3 reads TGTGCCAGCAGCTTGGGCGTGTGGCAGGGAACAGATACGCAGTATTTT. Protein product: CASSLGVWQGTDTQYF. The whole variable domain, remainder taken from reference TRBV5-6 and TRBJ2-3, is DAGVTQSPTHLIKTRGQQVTLRCSPKSGHDTVSWYQQALGQGPQFIFQYYEEEERQRGNFPDRFSGHQFPNYSSELNVNALLLGDSALYLCASSLGVWQGTDTQYFGPGTRLTVL.

The V and J genes are TRBV18 and TRBJ2-7; a possible D gene is TRBD1 (6 bases). The CDR3 extends over 15 amino acids. CDR1 is KGHSH, CDR2 LQKENI, per germline. V was shortened by 4 bases and J by 6 bases, with 19 bases between the two germline ends. As DNA, the CDR3 is TGTGCCAGCTCACTCGGGACAAATGGTAACTGCGAGCAGTACTTC. It specifies CASSLGTNGNCEQYF. The whole variable domain, filled in from reference TRBV18 and TRBJ2-7, reads NAGVMQNPRHLVRRRGQEARLRCSPMKGHSHVYWYRQLPEEGLKFMVYLQKENIIDESGMPKERFSAEFPKEGPSILRIQQVVRGDSAAYFCASSLGTNGNCEQYFGPGTRLTVT.

The rearrangement joins TRBV27 to TRBJ2-7; D is ambiguous. Germline-derived CDR1 and CDR2 are MNHEY and SMNVEV (reference sequence). V was pared by 4 bases and J by 0 bases, with 7 bases between. The length of the CDR3 is 13 residues. CDR3 sequence: CASSYPASYEQYF. The CDR3 region has the DNA TGTGCCAGCAGTTACCCAGCCTCCTACGAGCAGTACTTC.

This clone is a singleton in its sample. For the CDR3, the DNA is TGTGCCAGCAGCCCGTGGCCATTCCCTGGATTCACCGGGGAGCTGTTTTTT. Its translation is CASSPWPFPGFTGELFF. The chain carries TRBV5-4 and TRBJ2-2, with D uncertain. The CDR3 consists of 17 residues. V was cut by 4 bases and J by 4 bases, with 20 bases left in between. The germline gives CDR1 SGHNT, CDR2 YYREEE (reference sequence).

This clone was found a few times. As DNA, the CDR3 is TGTGCCAGTGTAACAGGAGGCGAGCAGTACTTC. Its translation is CASVTGGEQYF. This sequence joins TRBV21-1 and TRBJ2-7. TRBV21-1 is described as a pseudogene. The CDR3 runs 11 residues.

The V gene is TRBV11-3, the J gene TRBJ1-1; D remains unclear. V lost 1 base to trimming and J lost 1 base, with 7 bases between them. From germline, CDR1 is SGHNT and CDR2 YENEEA. The CDR3 has 14 residues. CDR3 coding DNA: TGTGCCAGCAGCTTAGGTCAGGCGAACACTGAAGCTTTCTTT. As protein: CASSLGQANTEAFF.

This clone has only a few counts. The chain carries TRBV7-8 and TRBJ2-1; the match to TRBD2 covers 8 bases. V shed 3 bases and J 6 bases; nucleotides not matched to a gene: 10. The CDR3 is 16 residues long. The germline CDR1 and CDR2 sequences are SGHVS and FQNEAQ. The CDR3 loop reads CASSLAPGLEFNEQFF. CDR3 DNA: TGTGCCAGCAGCTTGGCCCCGGGACTAGAATTCAATGAGCAGTTCTTC.

V usage is TRBV6-6 and J usage is TRBJ1-2; D perhaps matches TRBD1 (6 bases). V lost 1 base to trimming and J lost 10 bases, with 10 bases between them. The CDR3 spans 12 residues. Germline CDR1 is MNHNY and CDR2 is SVGAGI (reference sequence). CDR3: CASSYFNRDYTF. In DNA form, the CDR3 reads TGTGCCAGCAGTTACTTTAACAGGGACTACACCTTC.

This clone has more than one count but fewer than ten. V is TRBV6-1 and J is TRBJ2-7, with 11 bases identical to TRBD1. The CDR3 has 15 amino acids. After removal of 6 bases from V and 4 bases from J, the junction contained 8 bases not matched to a gene. Looked up from germline, CDR1 is MNHNS and CDR2 is SASEGT. The CDR3 spells CASRKTGTGGYEQYF. DNA of the CDR3: TGTGCCAGCAGGAAGACCGGGACAGGGGGTTACGAGCAGTACTTC.

This clone has a single count. The J gene is TRBJ1-5, the V gene TRBV6-1; 7 nucleotides agree with TRBD1. The CDR3 runs 14 residues. With V trimmed by 5 bases and J by 5 bases, 6 bases remained unmatched. Germline V gene lookup returns CDR1 MNHNS and CDR2 SASEGT. The CDR3 loop is CASSWAGGDQPQHF. The CDR3 DNA is TGTGCCAGCAGTTGGGCAGGGGGTGATCAGCCCCAGCATTTT.

This clone was recorded once. The V and J genes are TRBV5-3 and TRBJ1-2, with a weak D call TRBD1 (5 bases). TRBV5-3 falls under the ORF class, with uncertain function. Trimming cost V 4 bases and J 0 bases, with 13 bases left between them. The CDR3 extends over 15 amino acids. CDR3 region: CARSPEGITNYGYTF. The CDR3 DNA follows: TGTGCCAGAAGCCCAGAGGGGATCACTAACTATGGCTACACCTTC.

This clone was seen only once. The gene calls are TRBV7-3 and TRBJ1-2; 7 nucleotides align to TRBD1. The V and J ends lost 7 bases and 5 bases, in that order; junction bases with no gene match: 13. CDR3 length: 15 amino acids. The V gene's germline CDR1 is SGHTA and CDR2 FQGTGA. CDR3 DNA sequence: TGTGCCAGCACCCCGCTGGGGCAGGGGGTATATGGCTACACCTTC. Translated, it gives CASTPLGQGVYGYTF.

This chain joins TRBV7-8 and TRBJ2-5; 11 bases fit TRBD2. V shed 5 bases and J 5 bases; nucleotides not matched to a gene: 7. The germline CDR1 and CDR2 sequences are SGHVS and FQNEAQ. This CDR3 is built from 15 residues. CDR3 DNA sequence: TGTGCCAGCAGCGTCACTAGCGGGAGTTGGGAGACCCAGTACTTC. This gives the protein CASSVTSGSWETQYF.

J is TRBJ1-2 and V is TRBV7-9; 9 bases fit TRBD1. With 5 bases clipped from V and 6 bases from J, the junction kept 7 bases outside the gene matches. The CDR3 length is 14 residues. Germline CDR1 SEHNR, CDR2 FQNEAQ (reference sequence). In nucleotides, the CDR3 is TGTGCCAGCAGCAACCACAGGGGGCTCGATGGCTACACCTTC. Residues: CASSNHRGLDGYTF.

This clone has only a few counts. V gene TRBV27 combines with J gene TRBJ2-1, with 9 bases matching TRBD1. CDR3 length equals 14 residues. Germline V gene lookup returns CDR1 MNHEY and CDR2 SMNVEV (reference sequence). The V and J ends lost 5 bases and 4 bases, in that order; junction bases with no gene match: 3. The CDR3: CASSPGQGYNEQFF. Here the CDR3 DNA reads TGTGCCAGCAGTCCCGGACAGGGGTACAATGAGCAGTTCTTC.

This clone was found a few times. The V call is TRBV11-3, the J call TRBJ1-2; D is uncertain. V lost 3 bases to trimming and J lost 0 bases, with 11 bases between them. Germline V gene sequence: CDR1 SGHNT, CDR2 YENEEA. The CDR3 is made up of 15 amino acids. This chain's CDR3 is CASSFLYIPNYGYTF. CDR3 in DNA: TGTGCCAGCAGCTTCCTCTACATACCTAACTATGGCTACACCTTC.

This clone was observed a few times. V and J are TRBV15 and TRBJ2-5; D might be TRBD1 or TRBD2, each matching 5 bases. The CDR3 runs to 15 residues. The germline V gene encodes CDR1 LNHNV and CDR2 YYDKDF (reference sequence). V lost 1 base to trimming and J lost 2 bases, with 11 bases between them. The CDR3 reads CATSRVGADQETQYF. CDR3 DNA: TGTGCCACCAGCAGAGTCGGGGCAGATCAAGAGACCCAGTACTTC.

J is TRBJ1-1 and V is TRBV6-6; no clear D gene. V was cut by 7 bases and J by 5 bases, with 14 bases left in between. The length of the CDR3 is 13 residues. CDR1 is MNHNY, CDR2 SVGAGI, per germline (reference sequence). CDR3 coding DNA: TGTGCCAGCACTTTGGCAACATGGACTGAAGCTTTCTTT. It translates to CASTLATWTEAFF.

The chain has TRBV10-1 and TRBJ2-3; D is undetermined. Trimming stripped 8 bases from V and 0 bases from J, with 12 bases between. The germline gives CDR1 WNHNN, CDR2 SYGVQD (reference sequence). This CDR3 contains 14 residues. For the CDR3, the DNA is TGCGCCAGCTCCCCGTATACTAGCACAGATACGCAGTATTTT. This translates into CASSPYTSTDTQYF.

By share, this clone ranks as medium-sized. J is TRBJ2-1 and V is TRBV29-1, with D possibly TRBD1 on 6 matching bases. From germline, CDR1 is SQVTM and CDR2 ANQGSEA. The CDR3 loop spans 11 amino acids. Trimming removed 3 bases from V and 6 bases from J, with 6 bases in between. CDR3 amino acids: CSVDRGNEQFF. Written as DNA, the CDR3 is TGCAGCGTTGACAGGGGCAATGAGCAGTTCTTC.

This sequence joins TRBV6-6 and TRBJ1-1; D not resolved. V lost 4 bases and J lost 1, with 4 bases in between. The CDR3 has 12 amino acids. Germline V lookup: CDR1 MNHNY, CDR2 SVGAGI (reference sequence). For the CDR3, the DNA is TGTGCCAGCAGTTCAGGGAACACTGAAGCTTTCTTT. Translated, it gives CASSSGNTEAFF.

The chain couples TRBV19 to TRBJ2-1; D may be TRBD2 (5 bases). The CDR3 consists of 13 residues. The germline CDR1 and CDR2 sequences are LNHDA and SQIVND (reference sequence). The V end lost 3 bases, the J end lost 4 bases, and 7 bases lay between the germline ends. CDR3 loop: CASSIGLYNEQFF. As DNA, the CDR3 is TGTGCCAGTAGTATTGGACTGTACAATGAGCAGTTCTTC.

This clone was observed a handful of times. The chain combines TRBV27 with TRBJ2-7; tentatively, D is TRBD1 or TRBD2 (6 bases each). This CDR3 comprises 16 residues. V lost 10 bases to trimming and J lost 5 bases, with 27 bases between them. The germline V gene encodes CDR1 MNHEY and CDR2 SMNVEV (reference sequence). CDR3 amino acids: CATRRGPLGLGNEQYF. CDR3 bases: TGTGCCACTCGCCGGGGGCCCTTGGGGTTAGGGAACGAGCAGTACTTC.

The table lists this clone with a few counts. The V gene is TRBV6-6, the J gene TRBJ1-2; 8 nucleotides align to TRBD1. Germline CDR1 and CDR2: MNHNY and SVGAGI (reference sequence). CDR3 length equals 15 residues. With V trimmed by 10 bases and J by 3 bases, 13 bases remained unmatched. CDR3 loop: CATHHGRGQDYGYTF. The CDR3 coding sequence is TGTGCCACCCATCACGGCCGGGGACAGGACTATGGCTACACCTTC.

This chain joins TRBV4-1 and TRBJ2-2; either TRBD1 or TRBD2 may supply D (5 bases each). In germline, CDR1 is MGHRA, CDR2 YSYEKL. The V end lost 1 base, the J end lost 1 base, and 10 bases lay between the germline ends. This CDR3 is 16 amino acids long. The CDR3 here is CASSQVTRGNTGELFF. The CDR3 DNA sequence: TGCGCCAGCAGCCAAGTCACTAGGGGGAACACCGGGGAGCTGTTTTTT.